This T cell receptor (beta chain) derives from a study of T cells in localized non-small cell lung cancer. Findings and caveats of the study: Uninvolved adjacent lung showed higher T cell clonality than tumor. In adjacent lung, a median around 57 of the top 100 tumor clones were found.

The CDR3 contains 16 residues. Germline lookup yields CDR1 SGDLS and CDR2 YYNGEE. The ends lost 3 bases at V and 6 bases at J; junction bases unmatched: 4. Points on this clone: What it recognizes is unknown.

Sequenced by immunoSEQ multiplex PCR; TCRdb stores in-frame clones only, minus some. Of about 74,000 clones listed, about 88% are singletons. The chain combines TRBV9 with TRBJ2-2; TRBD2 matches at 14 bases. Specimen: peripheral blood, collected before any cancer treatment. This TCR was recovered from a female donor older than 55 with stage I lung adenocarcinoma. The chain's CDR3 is CASSEGLAGAPGELFF. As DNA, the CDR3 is TGTGCCAGCAGCGAGGGACTAGCGGGAGCCCCCGGGGAGCTGTTTTTT.